This T cell receptor beta chain was observed in a study of CXCR3-negative and CXCR3-positive naive CD8 T cells. TRB cDNA was prepared as libraries by UMI-labeled 5' RACE. TCRdb re-called the 5' RACE reads and gives one entry per CDR3 protein, without DNA. The table for this sample gives 130,000 to 150,000 distinct CDR3 sequences. As concerns this clonotype: Its target is not known.

Study outcomes and limitations: The TRB CDR3s that CXCR3-positive naive cells carried were more hydrophobic than those of CXCR3-negative naive cells.

Naive CD8+ T cells were CD45RO-CCR7+CD27+CD95-. The CDR3 is made up of 17 amino acids. CDR1 DFQATT and CDR2 SNEGSKA come from the germline V gene (reference sequence). The sequencing sample was made of naive CXCR3+ CD8+ T cells from blood. Subset specified: CD45RO-CCR7+CD27+CD95- naive CD8+ T cells expressing CXCR3 (TNR3+). The chain combines TRBV20-1 with TRBJ1-2; there is no DNA to check the TCRdb D call of TRBD1. This sequence was found in a human donor in good health. Some clones in this sample may be carry-over from other donors' samples. The CDR3 sequence: CSARDATGGILPYGYTF.